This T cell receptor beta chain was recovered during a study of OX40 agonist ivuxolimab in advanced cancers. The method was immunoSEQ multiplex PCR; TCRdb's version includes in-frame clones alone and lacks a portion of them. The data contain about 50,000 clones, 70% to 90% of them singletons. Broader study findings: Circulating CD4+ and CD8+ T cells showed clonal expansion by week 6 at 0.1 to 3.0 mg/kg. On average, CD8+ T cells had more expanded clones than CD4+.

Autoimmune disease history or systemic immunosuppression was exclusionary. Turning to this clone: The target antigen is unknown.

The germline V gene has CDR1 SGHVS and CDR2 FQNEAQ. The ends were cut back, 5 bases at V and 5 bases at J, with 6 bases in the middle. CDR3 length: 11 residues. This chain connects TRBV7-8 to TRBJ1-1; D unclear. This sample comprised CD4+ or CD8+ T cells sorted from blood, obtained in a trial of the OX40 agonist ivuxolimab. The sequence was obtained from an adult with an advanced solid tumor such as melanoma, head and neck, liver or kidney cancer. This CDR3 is CASSLSTEAFF. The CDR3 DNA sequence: TGTGCCAGCAGCCTCTCTACTGAAGCTTTCTTT. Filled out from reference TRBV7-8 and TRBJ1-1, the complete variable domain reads GAGVSQSPRYKVAKRGQDVALRCDPISGHVSLFWYQQALGQGPEFLTYFQNEAQLDKSGLPSDRFFAERPEGSVSTLKIQRTQQEDSAVYLCASSLSTEAFFGQGTRLTVV.